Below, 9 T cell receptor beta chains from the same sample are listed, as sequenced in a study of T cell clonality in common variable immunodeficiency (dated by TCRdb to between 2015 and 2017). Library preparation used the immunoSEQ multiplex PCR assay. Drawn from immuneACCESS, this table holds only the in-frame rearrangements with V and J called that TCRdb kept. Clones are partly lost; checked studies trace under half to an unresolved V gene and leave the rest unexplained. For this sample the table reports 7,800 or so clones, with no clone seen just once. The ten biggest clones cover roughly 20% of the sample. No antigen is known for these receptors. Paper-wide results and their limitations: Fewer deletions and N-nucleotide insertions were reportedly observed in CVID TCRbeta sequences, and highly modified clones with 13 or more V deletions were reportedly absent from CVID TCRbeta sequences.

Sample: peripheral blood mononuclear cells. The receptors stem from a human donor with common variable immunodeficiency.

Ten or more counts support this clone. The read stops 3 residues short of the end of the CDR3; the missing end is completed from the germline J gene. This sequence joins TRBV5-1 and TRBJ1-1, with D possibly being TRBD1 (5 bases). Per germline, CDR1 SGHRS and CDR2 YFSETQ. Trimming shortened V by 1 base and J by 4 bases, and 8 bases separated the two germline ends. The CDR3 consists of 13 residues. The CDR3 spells CASSLRTPTEAFF. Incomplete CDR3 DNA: TGCGCCAGCAGCTTGAGGACACCCACTGAA. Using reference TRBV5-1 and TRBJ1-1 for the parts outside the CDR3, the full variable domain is KAGVTQTPRYLIKTRGQQVTLSCSPISGHRSVSWYQQTPGQGLQFLFEYFSETQRNKGNFPGRFSGRQFSNSRSEMNVSTLELGDSALYLCASSLRTPTEAFFGQGTRLTVV.

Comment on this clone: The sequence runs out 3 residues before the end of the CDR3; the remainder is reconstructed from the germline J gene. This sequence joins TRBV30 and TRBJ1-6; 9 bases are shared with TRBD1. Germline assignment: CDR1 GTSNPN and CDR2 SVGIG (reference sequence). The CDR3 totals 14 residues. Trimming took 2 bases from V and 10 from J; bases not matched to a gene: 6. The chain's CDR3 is CAWSPGTGSSPLHF. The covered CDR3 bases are TGTGCCTGGAGTCCGGGGACAGGGTCCTCACCC.

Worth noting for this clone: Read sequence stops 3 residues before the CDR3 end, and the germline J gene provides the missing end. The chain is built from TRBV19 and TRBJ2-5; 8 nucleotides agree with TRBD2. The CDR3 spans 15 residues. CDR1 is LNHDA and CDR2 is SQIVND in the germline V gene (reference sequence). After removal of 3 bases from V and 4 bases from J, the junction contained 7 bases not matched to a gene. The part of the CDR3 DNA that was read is TGTGCCAGTAGTATGGGTAGCGGGAAAAGAGAGACC. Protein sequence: CASSMGSGKRET. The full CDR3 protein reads CASSMGSGKRETQYF.

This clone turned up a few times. Here the CDR3 reads CASSRGQLDNEQFF. CDR3 DNA, as far as it was read: TGTGCCAGCAGTCGGGGACAGCTCGACAATGAG. The chain combines TRBV7-3 with TRBJ2-1; TRBD1 agrees at 7 bases. The sequence runs out 3 residues before the end of the CDR3; the remainder is reconstructed from the germline J gene. Per germline, CDR1 SGHTA and CDR2 FQGTGA. This CDR3 region has 14 residues. Trimming removed 6 bases from V and 5 bases from J; junction bases left unmatched: 7.

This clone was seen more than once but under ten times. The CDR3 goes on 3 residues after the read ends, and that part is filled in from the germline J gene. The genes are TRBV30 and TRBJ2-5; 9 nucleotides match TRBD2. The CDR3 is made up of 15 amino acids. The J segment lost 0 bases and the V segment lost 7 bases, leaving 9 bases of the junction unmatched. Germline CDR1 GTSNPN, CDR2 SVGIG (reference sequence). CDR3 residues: CAFDRGLADQETQYF. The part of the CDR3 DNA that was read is TGTGCCTTCGACCGGGGACTAGCCGACCAAGAGACC.

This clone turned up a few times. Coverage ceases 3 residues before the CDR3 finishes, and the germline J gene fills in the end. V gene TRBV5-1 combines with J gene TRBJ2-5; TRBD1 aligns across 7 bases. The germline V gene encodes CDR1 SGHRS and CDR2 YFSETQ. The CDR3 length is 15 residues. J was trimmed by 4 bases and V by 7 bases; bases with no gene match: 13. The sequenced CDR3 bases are TGCGCCAGCGGTCGACCGGGACAGCGCTCAGAGACC. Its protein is CASGRPGQRSET. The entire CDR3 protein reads CASGRPGQRSETQYF.

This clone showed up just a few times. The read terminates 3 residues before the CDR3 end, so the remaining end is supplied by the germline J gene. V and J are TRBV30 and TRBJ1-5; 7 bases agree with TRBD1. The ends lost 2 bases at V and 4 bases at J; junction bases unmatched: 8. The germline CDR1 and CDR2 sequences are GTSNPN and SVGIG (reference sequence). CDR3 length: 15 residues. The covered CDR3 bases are TGTGCCTGGAGTCCGCCCGACAGGGCTAATCAGCCC. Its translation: CAWSPPDRANQP. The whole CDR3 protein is CAWSPPDRANQPQHF.

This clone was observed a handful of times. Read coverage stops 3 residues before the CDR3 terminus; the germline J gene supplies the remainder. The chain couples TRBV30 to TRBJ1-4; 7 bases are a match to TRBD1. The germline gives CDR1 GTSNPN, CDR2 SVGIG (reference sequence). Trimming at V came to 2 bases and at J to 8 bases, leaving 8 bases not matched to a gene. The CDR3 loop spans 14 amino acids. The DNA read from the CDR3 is TGTGCCTGGAGTATAGGGGGCGAATTCGAAAAA. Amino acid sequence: CAWSIGGEFEK. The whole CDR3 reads CAWSIGGEFEKLFF.

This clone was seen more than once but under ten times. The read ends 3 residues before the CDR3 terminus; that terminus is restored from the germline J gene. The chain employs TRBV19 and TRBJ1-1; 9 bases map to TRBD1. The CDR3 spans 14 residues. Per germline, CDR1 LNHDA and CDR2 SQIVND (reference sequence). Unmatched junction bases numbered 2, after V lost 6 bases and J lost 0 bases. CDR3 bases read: TGTGCCAGTAGCGGACAGGGGCTGAACACTGAA. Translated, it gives CASSGQGLNTE. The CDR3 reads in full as CASSGQGLNTEAFF.